This T cell receptor beta chain was captured in a study of control samples from healthy donors and cancer patients. Germline trimming cut 4 bases from V and 0 bases from J; bases unmatched to any gene: 0. The CDR3 runs 14 residues. Germline loops: CDR1 LNHDA, CDR2 SQIVND (reference sequence). Only in-frame clones appear in the TCRdb table, and some are missing; sequencing was by immunoSEQ multiplex PCR. The table includes approximately 59,000 clones, around 87% detected once. This chain links TRBV19 with TRBJ1-1; 9 nucleotides match TRBD1. The origin of this receptor is a woman aged 55-69 years with lung cancer. The sample comprised PBMCs. As DNA, the CDR3 is TGTGCCAGTAGTAGGACAGGGGTGAACACTGAAGCTTTCTTT. Residues: CASSRTGVNTEAFF. Supplemented by reference TRBV19 and TRBJ1-1, the full variable domain reads DGGITQSPKYLFRKEGQNVTLSCEQNLNHDAMYWYRQDPGQGLRLIYYSQIVNDFQKGDIAEGYSVSREKKESFPLTVTSAQKNPTAFYLCASSRTGVNTEAFFGQGTRLTVV.